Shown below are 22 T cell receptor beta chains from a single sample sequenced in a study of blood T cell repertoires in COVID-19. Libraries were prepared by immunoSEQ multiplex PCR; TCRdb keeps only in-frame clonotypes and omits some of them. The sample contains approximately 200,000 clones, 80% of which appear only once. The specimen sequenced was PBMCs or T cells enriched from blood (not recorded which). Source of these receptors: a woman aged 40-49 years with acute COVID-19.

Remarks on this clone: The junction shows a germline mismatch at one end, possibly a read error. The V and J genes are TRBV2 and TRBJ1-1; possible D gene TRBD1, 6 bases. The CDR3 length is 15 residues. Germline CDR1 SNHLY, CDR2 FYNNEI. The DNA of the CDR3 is TGTGCCAGCAGTCAAGCGGGGGACACCAAGACTGAAGCTTTCTTT. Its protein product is CASSQAGDTKTEAFF.

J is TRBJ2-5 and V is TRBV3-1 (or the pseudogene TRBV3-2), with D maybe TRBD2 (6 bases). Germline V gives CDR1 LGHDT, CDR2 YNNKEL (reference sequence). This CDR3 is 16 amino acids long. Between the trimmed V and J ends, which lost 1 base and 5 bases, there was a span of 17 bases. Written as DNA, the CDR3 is TGTGCCAGCAGCCAAGGGATCGGGGGAACGGGGGAGACCCAGTACTTC. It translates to CASSQGIGGTGETQYF.

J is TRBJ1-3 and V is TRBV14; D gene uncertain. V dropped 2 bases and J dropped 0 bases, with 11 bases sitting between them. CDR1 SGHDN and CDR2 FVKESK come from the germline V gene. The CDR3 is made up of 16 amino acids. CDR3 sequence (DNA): TGTGCCAGCAGCCAACGACTCTTGTCCTCTGGAAACACCATATATTTT. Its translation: CASSQRLLSSGNTIYF.

The CDR3 DNA reads as TGTGCCAGCAGTGGACCAGGGGGCGGAAATCAGCCCCAGCATTTT. It is translated as CASSGPGGGNQPQHF. V and J are TRBV2 and TRBJ1-5, with 8 bases lining up with TRBD1. Germline V gene data show CDR1 as SNHLY and CDR2 as FYNNEI. V lost 4 bases and J lost 4; bases outside the gene matches: 6. CDR3 length equals 15 residues.

CDR3 loop: CASSQGTGGTDTQYF. CDR3 coding DNA: TGTGCCAGCAGCCAAGGGACAGGGGGAACAGATACGCAGTATTTT. The chain links TRBV11-3 to TRBJ2-3, with 11 nucleotides matching TRBD1. The germline CDR1 and CDR2 sequences are SGHNT and YENEEA. V lost 5 bases and J lost 3; bases outside the gene matches: 4. The CDR3 consists of 15 residues.

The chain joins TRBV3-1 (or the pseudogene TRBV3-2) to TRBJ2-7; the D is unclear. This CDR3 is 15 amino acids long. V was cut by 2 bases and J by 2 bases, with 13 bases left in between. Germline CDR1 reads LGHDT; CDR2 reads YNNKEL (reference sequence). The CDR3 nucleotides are TGTGCCAGCAGCCAAAATAACAGCCCAACCTACGAGCAGTACTTC. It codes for CASSQNNSPTYEQYF.

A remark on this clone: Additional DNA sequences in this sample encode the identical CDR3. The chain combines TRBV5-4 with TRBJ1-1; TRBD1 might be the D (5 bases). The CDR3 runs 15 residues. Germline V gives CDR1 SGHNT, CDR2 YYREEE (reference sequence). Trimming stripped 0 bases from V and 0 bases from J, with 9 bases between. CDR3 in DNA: TGTGCCAGCAGCTTGGAAGGGGTAATGAACACTGAAGCTTTCTTT. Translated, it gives CASSLEGVMNTEAFF. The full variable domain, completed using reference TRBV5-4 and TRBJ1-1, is ETGVTQSPTHLIKTRGQQVTLRCSSQSGHNTVSWYQQALGQGPQFIFQYYREEENGRGNFPPRFSGLQFPNYSSELNVNALELDDSALYLCASSLEGVMNTEAFFGQGTRLTVV.

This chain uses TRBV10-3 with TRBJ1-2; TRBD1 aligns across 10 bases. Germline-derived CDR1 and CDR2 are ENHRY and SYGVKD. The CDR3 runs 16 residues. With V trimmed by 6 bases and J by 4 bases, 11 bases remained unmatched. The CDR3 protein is CAIRRDRGRIGYGYTF. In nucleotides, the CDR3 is TGTGCCATCAGACGGGACAGGGGACGTATTGGCTATGGCTACACCTTC.

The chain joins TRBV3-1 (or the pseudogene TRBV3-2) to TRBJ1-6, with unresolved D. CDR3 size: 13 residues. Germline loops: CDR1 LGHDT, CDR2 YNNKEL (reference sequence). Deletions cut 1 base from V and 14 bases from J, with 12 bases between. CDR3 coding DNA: TGTGCCAGCAGCCAAGGAGAGGCCGCCACCCTCCACTTT. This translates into CASSQGEAATLHF.

CDR3 in amino acids: CASSSGDRGLESPLHF. The DNA for the CDR3 is TGCGCCAGCAGCAGTGGGGACAGGGGATTAGAGTCACCCCTCCACTTT. This rearrangement joins TRBV5-1 to TRBJ1-6; 10 bases map to TRBD1. The CDR3 loop spans 16 amino acids. CDR1 SGHRS and CDR2 YFSETQ come from the germline V gene. The ends lost 4 bases at V and 10 bases at J; junction bases unmatched: 11.

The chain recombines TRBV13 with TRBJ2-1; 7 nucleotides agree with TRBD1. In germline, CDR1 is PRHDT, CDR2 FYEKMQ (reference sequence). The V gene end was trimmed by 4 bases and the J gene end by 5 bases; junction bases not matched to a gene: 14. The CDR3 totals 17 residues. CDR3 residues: CASSSIGDWDSDNEQFF. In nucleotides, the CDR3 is TGTGCCAGCAGCTCCATAGGGGATTGGGACAGCGACAATGAGCAGTTCTTC.

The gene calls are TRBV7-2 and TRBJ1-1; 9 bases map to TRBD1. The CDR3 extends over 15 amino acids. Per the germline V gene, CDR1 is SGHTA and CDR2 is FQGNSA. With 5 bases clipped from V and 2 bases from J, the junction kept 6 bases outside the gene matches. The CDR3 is CASSPSGQGNTEAFF. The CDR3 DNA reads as TGTGCCAGCAGCCCTTCGGGACAGGGTAACACTGAAGCTTTCTTT.

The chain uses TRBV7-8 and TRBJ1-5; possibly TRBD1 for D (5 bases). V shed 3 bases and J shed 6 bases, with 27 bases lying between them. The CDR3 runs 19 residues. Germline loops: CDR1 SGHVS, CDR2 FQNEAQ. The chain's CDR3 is CASSFLPRLSRVLGQPQHF. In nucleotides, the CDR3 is TGTGCCAGCAGCTTCCTGCCCCGTCTTAGCAGGGTCTTAGGTCAGCCCCAGCATTTT.

The CDR3 sequence is CASSYDRAHSYEQYF. The CDR3 DNA follows: TGTGCCAGCAGTTACGACAGGGCCCACTCCTACGAGCAGTACTTC. The chain joins TRBV6-5 to TRBJ2-7; 7 nucleotides match TRBD1. The CDR3 is 15 residues long. The ends lost 2 bases at V and 0 bases at J; junction bases unmatched: 4. CDR1 MNHEY and CDR2 SVGAGI come from the germline V gene.

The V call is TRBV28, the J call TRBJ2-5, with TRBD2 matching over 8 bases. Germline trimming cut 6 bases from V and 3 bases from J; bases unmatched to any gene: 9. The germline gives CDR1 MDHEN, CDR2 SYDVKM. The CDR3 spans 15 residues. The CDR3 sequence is CASSLSGGLKETQYF. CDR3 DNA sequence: TGTGCCAGCAGCTTAAGCGGGGGCCTAAAAGAGACCCAGTACTTC.

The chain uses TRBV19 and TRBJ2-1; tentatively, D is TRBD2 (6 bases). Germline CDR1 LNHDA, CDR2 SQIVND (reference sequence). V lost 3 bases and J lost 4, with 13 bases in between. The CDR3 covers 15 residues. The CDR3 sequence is CASSMPGALYNEQFF. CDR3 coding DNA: TGTGCCAGTAGTATGCCGGGAGCGTTATACAATGAGCAGTTCTTC. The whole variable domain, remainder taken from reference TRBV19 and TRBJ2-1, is DGGITQSPKYLFRKEGQNVTLSCEQNLNHDAMYWYRQDPGQGLRLIYYSQIVNDFQKGDIAEGYSVSREKKESFPLTVTSAQKNPTAFYLCASSMPGALYNEQFFGPGTRLTVL.

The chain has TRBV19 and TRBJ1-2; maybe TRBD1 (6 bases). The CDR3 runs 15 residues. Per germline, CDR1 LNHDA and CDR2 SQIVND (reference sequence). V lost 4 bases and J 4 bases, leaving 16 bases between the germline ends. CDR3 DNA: TGTGCCAGTAGTACTACAGGGAACAATGGCTATGGCTACACCTTC. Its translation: CASSTTGNNGYGYTF.

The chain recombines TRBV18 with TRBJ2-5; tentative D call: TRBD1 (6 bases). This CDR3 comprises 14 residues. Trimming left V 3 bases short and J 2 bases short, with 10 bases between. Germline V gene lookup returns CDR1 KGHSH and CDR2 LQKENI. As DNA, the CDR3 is TGTGCCAGCTCACCTACAGGGAGTCAAGAGACCCAGTACTTC. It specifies CASSPTGSQETQYF.

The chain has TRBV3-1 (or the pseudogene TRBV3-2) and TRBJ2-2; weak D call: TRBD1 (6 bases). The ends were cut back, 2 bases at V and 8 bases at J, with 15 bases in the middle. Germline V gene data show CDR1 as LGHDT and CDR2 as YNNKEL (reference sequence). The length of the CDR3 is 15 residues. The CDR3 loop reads CASSQSSVGAGELFF. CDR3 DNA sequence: TGTGCCAGCAGCCAAAGTAGCGTGGGGGCGGGGGAGCTGTTTTTT.

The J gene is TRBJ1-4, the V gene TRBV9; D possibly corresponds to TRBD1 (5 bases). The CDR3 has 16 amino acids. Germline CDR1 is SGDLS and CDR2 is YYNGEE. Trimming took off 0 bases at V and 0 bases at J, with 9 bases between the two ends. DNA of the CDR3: TGTGCCAGCAGCGTAGATGACAGAGCAACTAATGAAAAACTGTTTTTT. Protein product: CASSVDDRATNEKLFF.

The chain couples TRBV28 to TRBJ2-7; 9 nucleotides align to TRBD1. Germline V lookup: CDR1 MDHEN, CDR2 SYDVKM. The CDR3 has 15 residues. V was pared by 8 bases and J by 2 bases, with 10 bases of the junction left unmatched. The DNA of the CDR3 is TGTGCCAGCGGGGGTTCAGGGACAGGGACCTACGAGCAGTACTTC. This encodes CASGGSGTGTYEQYF. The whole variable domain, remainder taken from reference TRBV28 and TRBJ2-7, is DVKVTQSSRYLVKRTGEKVFLECVQDMDHENMFWYRQDPGLGLRLIYFSYDVKMKEKGDIPEGYSVSREKKERFSLILESASTNQTSMYLCASGGSGTGTYEQYFGPGTRLTVT.

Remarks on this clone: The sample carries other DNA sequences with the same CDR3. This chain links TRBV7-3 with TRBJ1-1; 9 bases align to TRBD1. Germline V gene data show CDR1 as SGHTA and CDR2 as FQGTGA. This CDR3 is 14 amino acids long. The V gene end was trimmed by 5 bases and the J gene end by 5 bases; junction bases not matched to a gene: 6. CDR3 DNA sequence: TGTGCCAGCAGCCCAGGGACAGGGCGAACTGAAGCTTTCTTT. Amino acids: CASSPGTGRTEAFF.